This TCR beta chain was obtained from a study of cytomegalovirus exposure and HLA in healthy donors. Germline CDR1 reads SGHRS; CDR2 reads YFSETQ. The CDR3 is 16 residues long. V was clipped by 0 bases and J by 2 bases, with 14 bases between them. PCR primers comprised 60 Vbeta and 13 Jbeta primers. The method was immunoSEQ multiplex PCR; TCRdb's version includes in-frame clones alone and lacks a portion of them. The sample shows approximately 170,000 clones, around 72% of them seen only once. Sequenced: PBMCs. The receptor was isolated from a woman in her forties in good health and CMV-seropositive. The chain joins TRBV5-1 to TRBJ2-5; D not resolved. In nucleotides, the CDR3 is TGCGCCAGCAGCTTGGGATCGGGTCCTCCGCAAGAGACCCAGTACTTC. This translates into CASSLGSGPPQETQYF.